Listed below are T cell receptor beta chains from one sample, sequenced in a study of T cell changes during pregnancy in multiple sclerosis. Sequencing was performed with immunoSEQ multiplex PCR; in TCRdb, only in-frame clones are kept and a portion is missing. Counted here are approximately 49,000 clones, roughly 88% occurring once; the ten biggest clones make up around 1.2%. This material consisted of CD4+ T cells from peripheral blood mononuclear cells, taken in the second trimester of pregnancy. The receptor source for this set is a female donor with multiple sclerosis, enrolled in a pregnancy study. Both conserved end residues are part of each CDR3. A D gene is named only where the DNA matches it firmly. A row's size may be missing; if present it is once, few, many or a size class.

V	size	J	D	DNA	CDR3
TRBV4-2	.	TRBJ1-1	.	TGTGCCAGCAGCCCGCGAGTGAACACTGAAGCTTTCTTT	CASSPRVNTEAFF
TRBV29-1	once	TRBJ1-5	TRBD1	TGCAGCGTCGTGACAGGGTATAATCAGCCCCAGCATTTT	CSVVTGYNQPQHF
TRBV6-6	.	TRBJ1-4	.	TGTGCCAGCAGTTACTCGACTGGAGGAAAACTGTTTTTT	CASSYSTGGKLFF
TRBV28	few	TRBJ2-2	.	TGTGCCAGCAAGCTGGGAGCGGGCACCGGGGAGCTGTTTTTT	CASKLGAGTGELFF
TRBV5-1	.	TRBJ1-4	TRBD1	TGCGCCAGCAGCTATTCAGGGGGCCGGAATGAAAAACTGTTTTTT	CASSYSGGRNEKLFF
TRBV27	.	TRBJ1-2	.	TGTGCCAGCAGATCCCTTTCGGGAATACATGGCTACACCTTC	CASRSLSGIHGYTF
TRBV28	.	TRBJ2-3	TRBD1	TGTGCCAGCAGTGCACCGGGACAGGGCACAGATACGCAGTATTTT	CASSAPGQGTDTQYF
TRBV10-3	.	TRBJ1-3	.	TGTGCCATCAGTGAGTCCTACAGAAGCCCTGGAAACACCATATATTTT	CAISESYRSPGNTIYF
TRBV11-2	.	TRBJ2-5	TRBD2	TGTGCCAGCAGCCGAGGGTCTGGAGCGGGAGGGTTGGAGACCCAGTACTTC	CASSRGSGAGGLETQYF
TRBV5-4	.	TRBJ1-2	.	TGTGCCAGCAGCTTGGCCAACAGGGACTATGGCTACACCTTC	CASSLANRDYGYTF
TRBV7-2	.	TRBJ1-5	.	TGTGCCAGCAGCCAGCAGGTTAGCAATCAGCCCCAGCATTTT	CASSQQVSNQPQHF
TRBV9	once	TRBJ2-1	TRBD2	TGTGCCAGCAGCGTAGCAGGTAGCGGGAGCAACAATGAGCAGTTCTTC	CASSVAGSGSNNEQFF
TRBV6-1	.	TRBJ1-2	.	TGTGCCAGCAGTGAAAGGGAGGGAAAAGCTAACTATGGCTACACCTTC	CASSEREGKANYGYTF
TRBV6-5	.	TRBJ2-3	TRBD1	TGTGCCAGCAGCCCGGGACAGGGGGAGGGTACGCAGTATTTT	CASSPGQGEGTQYF
TRBV19	.	TRBJ1-2	.	TGTGCCAGTAGTCGGCGCAGGACTCGAAAGACCTATGGCTACACCTTC	CASSRRRTRKTYGYTF
TRBV30	.	TRBJ2-7	.	TGTGCCTGGAGGCAACCAGGGTCCTACGAGCAGTACTTC	CAWRQPGSYEQYF
TRBV29-1	.	TRBJ2-7	.	TGCAGCGTTGAAGATAGGTCAGGGGCCTACGAGCAGTACTTC	CSVEDRSGAYEQYF
TRBV10-1	.	TRBJ1-4	.	TGCGCCAGCAGTGACTCGCCGGTTCATGAAAAACTGTTTTTT	CASSDSPVHEKLFF
TRBV7-2	.	TRBJ2-2	.	TGTGCCAGCAGCGGGGCCGGACAGTACACCGGGGAGCTGTTTTTT	CASSGAGQYTGELFF
TRBV5-1	.	TRBJ1-3	.	TGCGCCAGCAGCTTGGACCCGGGCTCTGGAAACACCATATATTTT	CASSLDPGSGNTIYF